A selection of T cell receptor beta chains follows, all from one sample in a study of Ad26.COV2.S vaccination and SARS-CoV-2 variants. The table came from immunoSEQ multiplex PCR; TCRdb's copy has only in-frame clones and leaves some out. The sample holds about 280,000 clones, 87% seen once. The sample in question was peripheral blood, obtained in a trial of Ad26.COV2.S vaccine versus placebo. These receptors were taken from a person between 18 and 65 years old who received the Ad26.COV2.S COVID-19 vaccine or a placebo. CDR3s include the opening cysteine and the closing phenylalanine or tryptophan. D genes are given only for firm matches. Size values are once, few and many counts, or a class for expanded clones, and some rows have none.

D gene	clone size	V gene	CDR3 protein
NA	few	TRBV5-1	CASSPRTLNTEAFF
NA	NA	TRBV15	CATSKTGNTIYF
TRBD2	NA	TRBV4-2	CASSQGLAGGQKTQYF
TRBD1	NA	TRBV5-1	CASSGGGTANYGYTF
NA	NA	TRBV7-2	CASSLGLGGYQPQHF
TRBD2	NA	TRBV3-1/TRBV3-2	CASSQEGRGQETQYF
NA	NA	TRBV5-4	CASSFKGTETQYF
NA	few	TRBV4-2	CASSEELAREKLFF
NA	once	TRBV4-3	CASSQGVTERPGGANVLTF
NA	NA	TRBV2	CASSGQFVDSTYGYTF
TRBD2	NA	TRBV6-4	CASSPLAGGGDTQYF
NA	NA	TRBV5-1	CASSPGPYSGANVLTF
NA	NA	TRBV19	CASSIDQGRGPQHF
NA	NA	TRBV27	CASSLSNSQYEQYF
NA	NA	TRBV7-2	CASSLGRVAGELFF
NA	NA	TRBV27	CASSFYREETQYF
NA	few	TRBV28	CASSLPLGGLRDTQYF
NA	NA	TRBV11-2	CASSPRGAASYNEQFF
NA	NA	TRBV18	CASSPALAGDYGYTF
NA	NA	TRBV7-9	CASIVGPSSDTQYF
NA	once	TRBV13	CASSLGDGTYEQYF
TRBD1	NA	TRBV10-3	CATRQGASTEAFF
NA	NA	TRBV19	CATSPRTSSYNEQFF
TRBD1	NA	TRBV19	CASRAILQGMGTDTQYF
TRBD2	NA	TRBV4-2	CASSQGTSGTKETQYF
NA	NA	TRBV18	CASSPPRQVSTSYEQYF
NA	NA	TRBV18	CASSPQEDRLNYGYTF
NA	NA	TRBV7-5	CVRSLSQEGDTQYF
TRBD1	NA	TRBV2	CASSVDRGHQAFF
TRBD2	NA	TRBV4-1	CASSQGTSLYEQFF
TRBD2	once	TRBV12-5	CASGLVASGGGAQYF
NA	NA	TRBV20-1	CSVEGSDEQFF
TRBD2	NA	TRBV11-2	CASSLRLAGGSGELFF
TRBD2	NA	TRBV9	CASSESRLAGDTGELFF
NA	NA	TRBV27	CASRTKRTGELFF
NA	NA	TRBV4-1	CASSQVATPYGYTF
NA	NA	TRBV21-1	CASSKARGYQETQYF
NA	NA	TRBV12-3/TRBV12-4	CASSLYSGAFF
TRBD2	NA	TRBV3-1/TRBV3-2	CASSPSGTNEQFF
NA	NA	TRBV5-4	CASSLAWNDGYTF
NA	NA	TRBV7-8	CASSLVVGGTDTQYF
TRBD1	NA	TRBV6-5	CASSYTGQGAGEKLFF
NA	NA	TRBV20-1	CSASRVTGDTEAFF
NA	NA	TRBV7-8	CASSLWRMGRGMNNSPLHF
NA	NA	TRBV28	CASSFPGQSSGNTIYF
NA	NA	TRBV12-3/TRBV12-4	CASSRGGEKLFF
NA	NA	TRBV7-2	CASSLRGGETQYF
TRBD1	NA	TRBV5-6	CASSSPGQSDTQYF
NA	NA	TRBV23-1	CASSQSAGSNTGELFF
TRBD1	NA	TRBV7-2	CASSLQGDTEAFF
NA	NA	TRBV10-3	CAISESGAGRHGYTF
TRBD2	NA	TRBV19	CASSLDTGLARETQYF
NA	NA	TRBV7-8	CASSSLDKTGELFF
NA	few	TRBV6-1	CASSEGSSYEQYF
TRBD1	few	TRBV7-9	CASSRTGGAYEQYF
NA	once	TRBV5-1	CASSLATPGRGANYGYTF
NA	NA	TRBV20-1	CSASSPGYNEQFF
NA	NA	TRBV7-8	CASSLVGYQPQHF
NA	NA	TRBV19	CASSRTVLHTGELFF
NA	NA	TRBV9	CASSVMTVNTEAFF